A single sample gave rise to the 32 T cell receptor beta chains below, sequenced in a study of regulatory T cells in long-lasting Graves disease. Time point meaning: newly diagnosed GD, antithyroid drugs for less than 3 months. PBMCs provided the RNA from which the TCR library was made. Arm-PCR of CDR3 regions and iRepertoire HTBI primers were used to build TCR beta libraries. One entry per CDR3 protein, called by TCRdb with MiXCR from the multiplex PCR reads. Altogether about 530,000 distinct CDR3 sequences are present, around 16% being singletons, with the ten largest covering around 25%. The same data also contributed to another study, on T cells in Graves' hyperthyroidism and ophthalmopathy.

Sequences were derived from peripheral blood mononuclear cells (PBMCs), sampled at new diagnosis, from a patient treated with antithyroid drugs. The receptors here all came from a woman aged 40 to 65 with Graves disease.

This clonotype was detected many times. This chain joins TRBV7-3 and TRBJ2-7, with D maybe TRBD1 (6 bases). The V gene's germline CDR1 is SGHTA and CDR2 FQGTGA. The CDR3 extends over 13 amino acids. V lost 0 bases and J 6 bases, leaving 9 bases between the germline ends. This chain's CDR3 is CASSLTLDSEQYF. The CDR3 DNA reads as TGTGCCAGCAGCTTAACCCTGGACAGCGAGCAGTACTTC. Supplemented by reference TRBV7-3 and TRBJ2-7, the full variable domain reads GAGVSQTPSNKVTEKGKYVELRCDPISGHTALYWYRQSLGQGPEFLIYFQGTGAADDSGLPNDRFFAVRPEGSVSTLKIQRTERGDSAVYLCASSLTLDSEQYFGPGTRLTVT.

The V gene is TRBV10-1, the J gene TRBJ2-7; the match to TRBD2 covers 7 bases. The CDR3 runs to 15 residues. V lost 3 bases to trimming and J lost 0 bases; unmatched junction nucleotides: 5. Germline CDR1 is WNHNN and CDR2 is SYGVQD (reference sequence). The CDR3 DNA follows: TGCGCCAGCAGTGATCGCGGGGGTAGCTCCTACGAGCAGTACTTC. Translating it yields CASSDRGGSSYEQYF.

In this sample, this clonotype turned up many times. The J gene is TRBJ2-1, the V gene TRBV5-1, with D perhaps matching TRBD2 (7 bases). Trimming stripped 0 bases from V and 0 bases from J, with 10 bases between. The CDR3 is 16 amino acids. Germline CDR1 SGHRS, CDR2 YFSETQ. CDR3 sequence reads: CASSLGGGLSYNEQFF. The CDR3 DNA sequence: TGCGCCAGCAGCTTGGGGGGGGGCCTCTCCTACAATGAGCAGTTCTTC.

V usage is TRBV12-3 or TRBV12-4 and J usage is TRBJ1-2; the D gene is possibly TRBD1 (6 bases). The CDR3 sequence is 14 residues long. V lost 2 bases to trimming and J lost 4 bases, with 11 bases between them. The CDR3 DNA follows: TGTGCCAGCAGTTTAAGGGGGGCCGTCTATGGCTACACCTTC. Its protein is CASSLRGAVYGYTF.

A word on this clonotype: A clone one base away is much larger, so this may be a read error. The rearrangement links TRBV6-2 or TRBV6-3 to TRBJ1-1, with D possibly matching TRBD1 (6 bases). Germline CDR1 reads MNHEY; CDR2 reads SVGEGT. The CDR3 is 14 amino acids. The CDR3 bases are TGTGCCAGCAGTCCCGCGAGGGGGAACGCTGAAGCTTTCTTT. Translation gives CASSPARGNAEAFF.

The chain is built from TRBV10-3 and TRBJ2-5; D not resolved. V was pared by 0 bases and J by 5 bases, with 7 bases between. Germline values: CDR1 ENHRY, CDR2 SYGVKD. This CDR3 is 13 amino acids long. As DNA, the CDR3 is TGTGCCATCAGTGAGTCGGAGTTGGAGACCCAGTACTTC. It specifies CAISESELETQYF.

This clonotype was counted many times. This rearrangement joins TRBV24-1 to TRBJ1-1, with a tentative D call TRBD1 (5 bases). Between the trimmed V and J ends, which lost 4 bases and 1 base, there was a span of 15 bases. The V gene's germline CDR1 is KGHDR and CDR2 SFDVKD. This CDR3 has 16 amino acids. CDR3 sequence (DNA): TGTGCCACCAGTGAAGGGGACCCAGAAAGGAACACTGAAGCTTTCTTT. Protein sequence: CATSEGDPERNTEAFF.

Of note for this clonotype: With a much larger clone just one base away, this may be a read error. The gene calls are TRBV11-2 and TRBJ1-2; D might be TRBD1 (6 bases). The CDR3 is 13 residues long. Per germline, CDR1 SGHAT and CDR2 FQNNGV. The CDR3 DNA sequence: TGTGCCAGCAGTCGCGGGGGCGCCGATGGCTACGCCTTC. It translates to CASSRGGADGYAF.

In this sample, this clonotype turned up many times. V gene TRBV7-3 combines with J gene TRBJ2-3, with a possible D match to TRBD2 (6 bases). Germline assignment: CDR1 SGHTA and CDR2 FQGTGA. The CDR3 is 15 amino acids. Trimming cost V 2 bases and J 5 bases, with 14 bases left between them. DNA of the CDR3: TGTGCCAGCAGCTTAGGAATTGGAGGGATAGATACGCAGTATTTT. Translated, it gives CASSLGIGGIDTQYF.

This clonotype showed up many times. CDR3 protein: CASSLGQHSYNEQFF. CDR3 sequence (DNA): TGCGCCAGCAGCCTGGGACAGCATTCCTACAATGAGCAGTTCTTC. The chain couples TRBV5-1 to TRBJ2-1; TRBD1 agrees at 7 bases. Trimming at V came to 4 bases and at J to 1 base, leaving 5 bases not matched to a gene. Germline V CDR1 and CDR2: SGHRS, YFSETQ. The CDR3 consists of 15 residues.

The chain is built from TRBV2 and TRBJ1-5; 7 nucleotides line up with TRBD1. The CDR3 is 13 amino acids. Germline assignment: CDR1 SNHLY and CDR2 FYNNEI. With 7 bases clipped from V and 7 bases from J, the junction kept 7 bases outside the gene matches. This chain's CDR3 is CASTPTGSQPQHF. The CDR3 nucleotides read TGTGCCAGCACTCCGACAGGGTCCCAGCCCCAGCATTTT.

This clonotype came up many times. The chain combines TRBV9 with TRBJ2-5, with a possible D match to TRBD2 (6 bases). V lost 5 bases and J 5 bases, leaving 10 bases between the germline ends. This CDR3 has 12 amino acids. Looked up from germline, CDR1 is SGDLS and CDR2 is YYNGEE. The CDR3 region is CASSVSGETQYF. For the CDR3, the DNA is TGTGCCAGCAGTGTGAGCGGGGAGACCCAGTACTTC.

This clonotype was counted many times. The chain recombines TRBV5-1 with TRBJ1-3; D remains unclear. This CDR3 region has 16 residues. The germline V and J ends were trimmed by 0 bases and 4 bases, with 14 bases remaining between them. CDR1 and CDR2 (germline): SGHRS, YFSETQ. The CDR3 region is CASSLAGGRYGNTIYF. CDR3 nucleotides: TGCGCCAGCAGCTTGGCCGGTGGACGCTACGGAAACACCATATATTTT.

This clonotype was observed many times. CDR3 bases: TGTGCCAGCAGTTCCGACAGGGGTGGGACCGGGGAGCTGTTTTTT. Residues: CASSSDRGGTGELFF. This rearrangement joins TRBV12-3 or TRBV12-4 to TRBJ2-2; TRBD1 matches 8 bases. V lost 4 bases, J lost 5 bases, and 6 bases stayed unmatched. The CDR3 loop spans 15 amino acids.

This clonotype has ten or more counts. The chain carries TRBV2 and TRBJ2-7, with 11 bases aligning to TRBD2. CDR1 SNHLY and CDR2 FYNNEI come from the germline V gene. The CDR3 loop spans 15 amino acids. This CDR3 reads CGSRLAGGHSYEQYF. For the CDR3, the DNA is TGTGGAAGCAGGCTAGCGGGGGGACATTCCTACGAGCAGTACTTC.

V usage is TRBV9 and J usage is TRBJ2-5; 7 nucleotides match TRBD1. The CDR3 consists of 15 residues. V was clipped by 0 bases and J by 5 bases; unmatched bases: 7. Per the germline V gene, CDR1 is SGDLS and CDR2 is YYNGEE. CDR3 loop: CASSVGNRGSETQYF. The DNA for the CDR3 is TGTGCCAGCAGCGTAGGTAACAGGGGATCGGAGACCCAGTACTTC.

This chain joins TRBV5-1 and TRBJ2-3; perhaps TRBD2 as D (5 bases). CDR1 and CDR2 (germline): SGHRS, YFSETQ. Trimming took off 3 bases at V and 11 bases at J, with 10 bases between the two ends. The CDR3 contains 11 residues. CDR3 nucleotides: TGCGCCAGCAGCTGGGAGACTGAGCAGTATTTT. Translated: CASSWETEQYF.

This clonotype was found a few times. The chain carries TRBV10-3 and TRBJ1-6; no clear D gene. CDR1 and CDR2 from the germline V gene are ENHRY and SYGVKD. The CDR3 contains 15 residues. V shed 3 bases and J shed 7 bases, with 13 bases lying between them. The CDR3 loop reads CAISEIPGSNSPLHF. As DNA, the CDR3 is TGTGCCATCAGTGAAATTCCGGGATCGAATTCACCCCTCCACTTT.

This clonotype came up a few times. V gene TRBV19 combines with J gene TRBJ2-3, with a possible D match to TRBD1 (6 bases). Trimming cost V 5 bases and J 5 bases, with 17 bases left between them. The CDR3 is 15 residues long. CDR1 and CDR2 from the germline V gene are LNHDA and SQIVND (reference sequence). For the CDR3, the DNA is TGTGCCAGTAGTTTACTAACAGGGTCGGTAGATACGCAGTATTTT. It translates to CASSLLTGSVDTQYF.

In regard to this clonotype: A much larger clonotype is one base distant, so this may be a read error. This chain joins TRBV3-1 and TRBJ1-1, with TRBD1 as a possible D gene (5 bases). The CDR3 loop spans 13 amino acids. CDR1 is LGHDT, CDR2 YNNKEL, per germline (reference sequence). CDR3: CASGQGYARGAFF. The CDR3 region has the DNA TGTGCCAGCGGCCAAGGGTACGCGAGGGGTGCTTTCTTT.

This clonotype has at least ten counts. The V and J genes are TRBV3-1 and TRBJ2-3, with unresolved D. Trimming removed 2 bases from V and 4 bases from J, with 4 bases in between. The CDR3 length is 12 residues. Germline V gene sequence: CDR1 LGHDT, CDR2 YNNKEL (reference sequence). The chain's CDR3 is CASSQSSDTQYF. As DNA, the CDR3 is TGTGCCAGCAGCCAAAGCTCAGATACGCAGTATTTT.

This clonotype occurred a few times. V and J are TRBV7-9 and TRBJ1-2, with D hard to call. The germline gives CDR1 SEHNR, CDR2 FQNEAQ (reference sequence). V was pared by 3 bases and J by 8 bases, with 19 bases between. The CDR3 length is 15 residues. CDR3 sequence reads: CASSFQRPNAGGYTF. The DNA for the CDR3 is TGTGCCAGCAGCTTTCAGAGGCCTAATGCTGGGGGCTACACCTTC.

This clonotype was seen more than once but under ten times. The chain combines TRBV30 with TRBJ2-3; TRBD2 matches at 11 bases. Per the germline V gene, CDR1 is GTSNPN and CDR2 is SVGIG (reference sequence). V lost 5 bases to trimming and J lost 0 bases; unmatched junction nucleotides: 7. This CDR3 spans 16 amino acids. This CDR3 reads CAWGSGGAPSTDTQYF. The CDR3 region has the DNA TGTGCCTGGGGTAGCGGGGGGGCCCCTAGCACAGATACGCAGTATTTT.

This clonotype was detected a few times. The chain carries TRBV28 and TRBJ2-1; a possible D gene is TRBD2 (7 bases). Trimming took 9 bases from V and 12 from J, leaving 24 bases between them. Per the germline V gene, CDR1 is MDHEN and CDR2 is SYDVKM. The CDR3 spans 14 residues. CDR3 protein: CASISGRQGGGQFF. The CDR3 bases are TGTGCCAGTATATCGGGACGTCAGGGAGGGGGGCAGTTCTTC.

This clonotype was picked up a small number of times. A much larger clone lies a single base off, so this may be a read error. V is TRBV2 and J is TRBJ1-3, with no clear D. Deletions cut 6 bases from V and 0 bases from J, with 9 bases between. This CDR3 spans 14 amino acids. CDR1 and CDR2 (germline): SNHLY, FYNNEI. The CDR3 protein is CASSRAFSGNTIYF. The CDR3 DNA is TGTGCCAGCAGCCGGGCGTTCTCTGGAAACACCATATATTTT.

This clonotype was seen ten or more times. The rearrangement uses TRBV27 and TRBJ2-2; perhaps TRBD2 as D (5 bases). The CDR3 extends over 14 amino acids. Between the trimmed V and J ends, which lost 6 bases and 5 bases, there was a span of 13 bases. Germline V gene data show CDR1 as MNHEY and CDR2 as SMNVEV (reference sequence). This CDR3 reads CASRPLGITGELFF. DNA of the CDR3: TGTGCCAGCAGACCGCTCGGGATAACCGGGGAGCTGTTTTTT.

As for this clonotype: A much larger clone lies a single base off, so this may be a read error. The chain employs TRBV3-1 and TRBJ1-5, with D hard to call. In germline, CDR1 is LGHDT, CDR2 YNNKEL (reference sequence). V shed 5 bases and J shed 11 bases, with 19 bases lying between them. The CDR3 covers 14 residues. The CDR3 region has the DNA TGTGCCAGCAGCTCCTCGAGCGGCTCACCGTCCCAGCATTTT. Translated: CASSSSSGSPSQHF. Using reference TRBV3-1 and TRBJ1-5 for the parts outside the CDR3, the full variable domain is DTAVSQTPKYLVTQMGNDKSIKCEQNLGHDTMYWYKQDSKKFLKIMFSYNNKELIINETVPNRFSPKSPDKAHLNLHINSLELGDSAVYFCASSSSSGSPSQHFGDGTRLSIL.

This clonotype has at least ten counts. The chain couples TRBV12-3 or TRBV12-4 to TRBJ1-5, with unresolved D. V shed 6 bases and J shed 1 base, with 34 bases lying between them. The CDR3 runs to 22 residues. CDR3 loop: CASSAVPGVGSVVGGSNQPQHF. CDR3 nucleotides: TGTGCCAGCAGCGCCGTACCCGGGGTAGGGTCGGTGGTAGGTGGGAGCAATCAGCCCCAGCATTTT.

V is TRBV20-1 and J is TRBJ2-7; 12 bases line up with TRBD2. V dropped 3 bases and J dropped 3; count of bases not matched to a gene: 12. This CDR3 region has 17 residues. CDR1 is DFQATT, CDR2 SNEGSKA, per germline (reference sequence). CDR3 bases: TGCAGTGCTAGGGGGGTTGGACTAGCGGGGCACCTCTACGAGCAGTACTTC. Its translation is CSARGVGLAGHLYEQYF.

This sequence joins TRBV6-2 or TRBV6-3 and TRBJ2-7; 7 nucleotides line up with TRBD2. The DNA end lines up better with TRBJ2-3; the J call may be wrong. Germline V lookup: CDR1 MNHEY, CDR2 SVGEGT. The CDR3 loop spans 14 amino acids. CDR3 in amino acids: CASILTAGSDTQYF. For the CDR3, the DNA is TGTGCCAGCATCCTAACAGCGGGGTCAGATACGCAGTATTTT.

The chain has TRBV3-1 and TRBJ2-3; no reliable D call. Germline loops: CDR1 LGHDT, CDR2 YNNKEL (reference sequence). The CDR3 contains 14 residues. The germline V and J ends were trimmed by 5 bases and 0 bases, with 9 bases remaining between them. As DNA, the CDR3 is TGTGCCAGCAGCGGCGACATTAGCACAGATACGCAGTATTTT. Translating gives CASSGDISTDTQYF.

This clonotype occurred a few times. CDR3 loop: CASGLQPPMNTEAFF. The CDR3 coding sequence is TGTGCTAGTGGTCTGCAGCCTCCCATGAACACTGAAGCTTTCTTT. The chain employs TRBV12-5 and TRBJ1-1; D is unresolved. Germline V gene sequence: CDR1 LGHNT, CDR2 FRNRAP. With 5 bases removed from V and 0 bases from J, the gap between germline ends came to 13 bases. CDR3 length: 15 amino acids.